This T cell receptor beta chain was sequenced during a study of T-cell reconstitution after alpha-beta-depleted transplantation in children. As it was prepared, the TCRbeta library received unique molecular identifiers. TCRdb re-called the PCR reads through MiXCR, storing one row per CDR3 protein. The table records fewer than 20,000 distinct CDR3 sequences, approximately 4.9% of them present only once. This clonotype was found many times. Its antigen is unknown. The V gene lost 6 bases and the J gene lost 3 bases, with 29 bases spanning the gap. Looked up from germline, CDR1 is MDHEN and CDR2 is SYDVKM. The CDR3 is 19 residues long. Study-level findings and limits: Diversity and T-cell counts at one year after transplant derived mostly from new T cells.

The source is a boy aged 10-17 years with acute lymphoblastic leukemia, due to receive a stem cell transplant. The starting material was PBMCs, obtained before TCRalphabeta/CD19-depleted stem cell transplant. The V gene is TRBV28, the J gene TRBJ2-5, with D possibly matching TRBD1 (5 bases). CDR3 nucleotide sequence: TGTGCCAGCAGCCCTACGCATGGCCCCTGGGTGGACATCGAAGAGACCCAGTACTTC. Translation: CASSPTHGPWVDIEETQYF.